This passage covers 21 T cell receptor beta chains from one sample sequenced in a study of T cell repertoires in cytomegalovirus infection. Antigens for these TCRs are unknown. TCRdb redid the calling of the reads with MiXCR, one entry per CDR3 protein. The sample shows hundreds of thousands of distinct CDR3 sequences, approximately 32% of them seen only once. The starting material was cultured CD8+ T cells from PBMCs, obtained from culture after CMV antigen stimulation. The receptors were sampled from a human donor in good health (CMV status not recorded). Some clones in this sample may be carry-over from other donors' samples.

A few counts support this clonotype. The gene calls are TRBV19 and TRBJ1-2; D is ambiguous. CDR1 LNHDA and CDR2 SQIVND come from the germline V gene (reference sequence). The CDR3 is 14 residues long. Trimming took 5 bases from V and 8 from J, leaving 18 bases between them. This chain's CDR3 is CASSPAWTAGGYTF. In nucleotides, the CDR3 is TGTGCCAGTAGTCCAGCATGGACCGCGGGGGGCTACACCTTC.

The CDR3 sequence is CASRHNTGPYGYTF. The CDR3 nucleotides read TGTGCCAGCAGGCATAATACAGGGCCCTATGGCTACACCTTC. The rearrangement joins TRBV7-2 to TRBJ1-2; weak D call: TRBD1 (6 bases). CDR1 and CDR2 (germline): SGHTA, FQGNSA. V was clipped by 6 bases and J by 4 bases, with 15 bases between them. The CDR3 loop spans 14 amino acids. The full variable domain, completed using reference TRBV7-2 and TRBJ1-2, is GAGVSQSPSNKVTEKGKDVELRCDPISGHTALYWYRQSLGQGLEFLIYFQGNSAPDKSGLPSDRFSAERTGGSVSTLTIQRTQQEDSAVYLCASRHNTGPYGYTFGSGTRLTVV.

This chain links TRBV5-4 with TRBJ2-3; no clear D gene. The CDR3 contains 12 residues. Germline-derived CDR1 and CDR2 are SGHNT and YYREEE (reference sequence). V was clipped by 2 bases and J by 6 bases, with 7 bases between them. CDR3 sequence: CASSFGSDTQYF. CDR3 DNA: TGTGCCAGCAGCTTCGGATCTGATACGCAGTATTTT.

This clonotype was seen at least ten times. V gene TRBV10-3 combines with J gene TRBJ2-5; 11 nucleotides align to TRBD1. Germline CDR1 and CDR2: ENHRY and SYGVKD. The J segment lost 5 bases and the V segment lost 2 bases, leaving 10 bases of the junction unmatched. The CDR3 is 17 residues long. CDR3 nucleotide sequence: TGTGCCATCAGTGAGGGAAGGACAGGGGGCCGGGTCGAGACCCAGTACTTC. Protein: CAISEGRTGGRVETQYF.

The V call is TRBV7-9, the J call TRBJ1-5; tentative D call: TRBD1 (6 bases). Trimming stripped 3 bases from V and 5 bases from J, with 20 bases between. Germline V gene data show CDR1 as SEHNR and CDR2 as FQNEAQ (reference sequence). The CDR3 contains 17 residues. The CDR3 nucleotides read TGTGCCAGCAGCTTTGGTCAGAGTTACAGGGTCGATCAGCCCCAGCATTTT. It translates to CASSFGQSYRVDQPQHF. Supplemented by reference TRBV7-9 and TRBJ1-5, the full variable domain reads DTGVSQNPRHKITKRGQNVTFRCDPISEHNRLYWYRQTLGQGPEFLTYFQNEAQLEKSRLLSDRFSAERPKGSFSTLEIQRTEQGDSAMYLCASSFGQSYRVDQPQHFGDGTRLSIL.

This clonotype occurred a few times. The chain uses TRBV4-1 and TRBJ2-1; D is possibly TRBD2 (7 bases). Germline V CDR1 and CDR2: MGHRA, YSYEKL. The CDR3 runs to 17 residues. The ends were cut back, 1 base at V and 4 bases at J, with 17 bases in the middle. This CDR3 reads CASSQVPGAGAYNEQFF. Here the CDR3 DNA reads TGCGCCAGCAGCCAAGTTCCGGGGGCGGGGGCGTACAATGAGCAGTTCTTC.

The chain recombines TRBV27 with TRBJ2-1; possibly TRBD2 for D (5 bases). Trimming removed 0 bases from V and 5 bases from J, with 8 bases in between. This CDR3 is built from 14 residues. The germline CDR1 and CDR2 sequences are MNHEY and SMNVEV (reference sequence). CDR3 DNA: TGTGCCAGCAGTTTATCCGCTAGCCACAATGAGCAGTTCTTC. Encoded protein: CASSLSASHNEQFF.

This clonotype was seen a few times. V and J are TRBV11-2 and TRBJ1-1; 9 positions match TRBD1. The CDR3 length is 17 residues. Germline V CDR1 and CDR2: SGHAT, FQNNGV. Losses at the gene ends were 2 bases for V and 0 bases for J; bases not matched to a gene: 7. The DNA of the CDR3 is TGTGCCAGCAGCTTATGGACAGGGGAGAGAGTGAACACTGAAGCTTTCTTT. It specifies CASSLWTGERVNTEAFF.

Turning to this clonotype: This sequence may be a read error, since a much larger clone differs from it by one base. The rearrangement links TRBV7-2 to TRBJ1-6, with 7 bases fitting TRBD1. Germline values: CDR1 SGHTA, CDR2 FQGNSA. This CDR3 contains 14 residues. Losses at the gene ends were 7 bases for V and 7 bases for J; bases not matched to a gene: 7. CDR3 sequence reads: CASNALQGNSPLHF. The DNA of the CDR3 is TGTGCCAGCAACGCCCTACAGGGGAATTCACCCCTCCACTTT.

The chain joins TRBV13 to TRBJ1-6; D call uncertain. Germline V lookup: CDR1 PRHDT, CDR2 FYEKMQ (reference sequence). The CDR3 runs 15 residues. Trimming pared 5 bases from V and 6 bases from J, leaving 14 bases between. CDR3 sequence: CASSPDPGSNSPLHF. The CDR3 DNA reads TGTGCCAGCAGCCCGGACCCGGGCAGTAATTCACCCCTCCACTTT.

This clonotype was counted at least ten times. This sequence joins TRBV11-1 and TRBJ1-1; 10 bases map to TRBD1. The CDR3 is made up of 16 amino acids. Losses at the gene ends were 4 bases for V and 3 bases for J; bases not matched to a gene: 8. Germline V gene lookup returns CDR1 SGHAT and CDR2 FQDESV (reference sequence). The CDR3 spells CASSSPGQGMDTEAFF. The CDR3 DNA reads TGTGCCAGCAGCTCCCCGGGACAGGGGATGGACACTGAAGCTTTCTTT.

This chain links TRBV27 with TRBJ2-1; 8 positions agree with TRBD1. The CDR3 extends over 15 amino acids. After removal of 6 bases from V and 3 bases from J, the junction contained 7 bases not matched to a gene. The germline gives CDR1 MNHEY, CDR2 SMNVEV (reference sequence). This CDR3 reads CASSYTGTGYNEQFF. The CDR3 DNA sequence: TGTGCCAGCAGCTACACCGGGACAGGCTACAATGAGCAGTTCTTC.

The chain carries TRBV29-1 and TRBJ2-6; the D is unclear. There are 12 residues in the CDR3. The V gene's germline CDR1 is SQVTM and CDR2 ANQGSEA. The V end was cut by 7 bases, the J end by 2 bases, with 6 bases between. CDR3 nucleotides: TGCAGCGCCGCCACTGGGGCCAACGTCCTGACTTTC. This gives the protein CSAATGANVLTF.

This clonotype has only a few counts. The J gene is TRBJ2-6, the V gene TRBV28, with TRBD1 identical over 7 bases. CDR1 MDHEN and CDR2 SYDVKM come from the germline V gene. The V segment lost 6 bases and the J segment 9 bases; nucleotides outside the gene matches: 11. This CDR3 region has 15 residues. The CDR3 is CASSLDRVGDNVLTF. The CDR3, as DNA: TGTGCCAGCAGCCTAGACAGGGTTGGCGACAACGTCCTGACTTTC.

There are a few counts of this clonotype. The chain links TRBV7-9 to TRBJ2-5; 7 nucleotides align to TRBD1. The trim removed 5 bases at V and 1 base at J, leaving 4 bases unmatched. CDR1 is SEHNR and CDR2 is FQNEAQ in the germline V gene (reference sequence). The CDR3 consists of 14 residues. CDR3 DNA: TGTGCCAGCAGCACCCCAGGGGGCCAAGAGACCCAGTACTTC. It yields the protein CASSTPGGQETQYF.

This clonotype was seen a handful of times. This chain uses TRBV29-1 with TRBJ2-2, with 7 nucleotides matching TRBD2. The germline gives CDR1 SQVTM, CDR2 ANQGSEA. The junction had 11 bases not matched to a gene; V was cut back by 5 bases and J by 2 bases. The CDR3 covers 16 residues. CDR3 amino acids: CSVLSRAGTNTGELFF. The CDR3, as DNA: TGCAGCGTTCTGAGTAGAGCGGGGACTAACACCGGGGAGCTGTTTTTT.

Only a few counts were recorded for this clonotype. This chain joins TRBV7-9 and TRBJ1-1, with D possibly being TRBD1 (5 bases). Germline V gene data show CDR1 as SEHNR and CDR2 as FQNEAQ (reference sequence). CDR3 size: 14 residues. Trimming removed 4 bases at V and 8 bases at J, with 17 bases between. CDR3 DNA sequence: TGTGCCAGCAGCTCCCCCCGGGGGGGGGAGGAAGCTTTCTTT. Amino acids: CASSSPRGGEEAFF.

V is TRBV19 and J is TRBJ1-2; 8 nucleotides agree with TRBD1. Germline V gives CDR1 LNHDA, CDR2 SQIVND (reference sequence). CDR3 length equals 15 residues. The V segment lost 9 bases and the J segment 4 bases; nucleotides outside the gene matches: 13. CDR3 sequence: CASWGPTGASYGYTF. The CDR3 region has the DNA TGTGCCAGCTGGGGACCGACAGGGGCTAGCTATGGCTACACCTTC. Drawing the rest from reference TRBV19 and TRBJ1-2, the complete variable domain is DGGITQSPKYLFRKEGQNVTLSCEQNLNHDAMYWYRQDPGQGLRLIYYSQIVNDFQKGDIAEGYSVSREKKESFPLTVTSAQKNPTAFYLCASWGPTGASYGYTFGSGTRLTVV.

Note on this clonotype: A much larger clone is a single base away; this may be a read error. The J gene is TRBJ2-3, the V gene TRBV7-8; either TRBD1 or TRBD2 may supply D (5 bases each). CDR3 length: 16 residues. Germline CDR1 is SGHVS and CDR2 is FQNEAQ. DNA of the CDR3: TGTGCCAGCAGCTTAAGTGGGGGTGGATCCACAAATACGCAGTATTTT. Translation gives CASSLSGGGSTNTQYF.

The chain recombines TRBV6-6 with TRBJ2-3; the D gene is possibly TRBD2 (6 bases). The CDR3 runs 15 residues. Germline CDR1 is MNHNY and CDR2 is SVGAGI (reference sequence). V was trimmed by 4 bases and J by 0 bases, leaving 11 bases between them. In nucleotides, the CDR3 is TGTGCCAGCAGTTTGGAGGGGCTCAGCACAGATACGCAGTATTTT. Protein sequence: CASSLEGLSTDTQYF.

This chain uses TRBV6-1 with TRBJ2-1; 7 nucleotides match TRBD2. This CDR3 spans 16 amino acids. Trimming at V came to 7 bases and at J to 3 bases, leaving 12 bases not matched to a gene. Germline V lookup: CDR1 MNHNS, CDR2 SASEGT. This CDR3 reads CASTVTAGVGYNEQFF. As DNA, the CDR3 is TGTGCCAGCACTGTAACCGCGGGGGTGGGCTACAATGAGCAGTTCTTC.